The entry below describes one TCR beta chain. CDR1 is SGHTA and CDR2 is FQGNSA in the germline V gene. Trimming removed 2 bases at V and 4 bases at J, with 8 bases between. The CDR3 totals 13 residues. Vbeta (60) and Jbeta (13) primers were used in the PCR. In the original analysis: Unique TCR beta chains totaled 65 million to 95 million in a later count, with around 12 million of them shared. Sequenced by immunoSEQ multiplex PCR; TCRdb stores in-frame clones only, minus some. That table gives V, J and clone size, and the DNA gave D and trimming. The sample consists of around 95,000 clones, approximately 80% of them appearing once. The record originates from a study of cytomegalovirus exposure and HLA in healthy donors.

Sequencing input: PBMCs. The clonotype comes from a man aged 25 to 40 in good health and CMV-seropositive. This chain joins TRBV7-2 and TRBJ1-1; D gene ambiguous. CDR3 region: CASSLRGGTEAFF. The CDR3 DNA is TGTGCCAGCAGCTTACGTGGCGGCACTGAAGCTTTCTTT.